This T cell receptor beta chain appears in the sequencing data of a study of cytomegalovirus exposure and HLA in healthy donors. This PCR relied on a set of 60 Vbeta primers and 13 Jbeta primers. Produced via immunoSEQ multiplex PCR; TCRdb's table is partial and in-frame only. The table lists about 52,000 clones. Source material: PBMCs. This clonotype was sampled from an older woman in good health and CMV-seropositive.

The CDR3 sequence is CSVEPTGVLREQYF. The DNA for the CDR3 is TGCAGCGTTGAACCGACAGGGGTGCTTCGCGAGCAGTACTTC. V usage is TRBV29-1 and J usage is TRBJ2-7; 8 nucleotides agree with TRBD1. Germline loops: CDR1 SQVTM, CDR2 ANQGSEA. V was clipped by 2 bases and J by 6 bases; unmatched bases: 9. This CDR3 has 14 residues.